These 30 T cell receptor beta chains originate from one sample sequenced in a study of shared clonotypes between healthy human individuals. The repertoire was sequenced with immunoSEQ multiplex PCR; TCRdb's copy has only in-frame clones and lacks some. The data contain around 1,900,000 clones, 93% of them singletons. CD45RO-negative, CCR7-positively selected cells formed the naive CD8 fraction, excluding terminally differentiated effector memory CD45RA+ cells. The sequenced sample consisted of naive CD8+ T cells from PBMCs. The source of these receptors is a man aged 18 to 30 in good health. Some clones in this sample may be carry-over from other donors' samples.

This clone was observed once. The chain employs TRBV5-4 and TRBJ2-5, with 7 bases identical to TRBD2. The CDR3 covers 15 residues. V was clipped by 3 bases and J by 1 base; unmatched bases: 6. Germline assignment: CDR1 SGHNT and CDR2 YYREEE (reference sequence). The CDR3 is CASSSASGTQETQYF. CDR3 in DNA: TGTGCCAGCAGCTCGGCTAGCGGCACCCAAGAGACCCAGTACTTC.

The gene calls are TRBV5-4 and TRBJ2-2; 14 nucleotides align to TRBD2. This CDR3 spans 16 amino acids. Unmatched junction bases numbered 6, after V lost 4 bases and J lost 7 bases. From germline, CDR1 is SGHNT and CDR2 YYREEE (reference sequence). The CDR3 DNA sequence: TGTGCCAGCAGCCGGGGACTAGCGGGAGCTGGCGGGGAGCTGTTTTTT. Amino acid sequence: CASSRGLAGAGGELFF.

This chain uses TRBV9 with TRBJ2-1; TRBD2 might be the D (6 bases). Germline CDR1 SGDLS, CDR2 YYNGEE. The CDR3 loop spans 16 amino acids. V lost 1 base, J lost 4 bases, and 15 bases lay in between. DNA of the CDR3: TGTGCCAGCAGCGTACAGCAGGGAGGTTTTTACAATGAGCAGTTCTTC. It is translated as CASSVQQGGFYNEQFF.

The rearrangement joins TRBV4-1 to TRBJ2-1, with 8 bases lining up with TRBD1. Germline assignment: CDR1 MGHRA and CDR2 YSYEKL. After removal of 3 bases from V and 1 base from J, the junction contained 8 bases not matched to a gene. There are 17 residues in the CDR3. The CDR3, as DNA: TGCGCCAGCAGCCAGCAGCCACAGGGGGTTTCCTACAATGAGCAGTTCTTC. Its protein product is CASSQQPQGVSYNEQFF.

This chain links TRBV5-6 with TRBJ2-1; 9 bases are a match to TRBD1. The CDR3 has 16 residues. CDR1 is SGHDT, CDR2 YYEEEE, per germline. The trim removed 3 bases at V and 0 bases at J, leaving 4 bases unmatched. The CDR3 region is CASSWGTGRSYNEQFF. For the CDR3, the DNA is TGTGCCAGCAGCTGGGGGACAGGGCGCTCCTACAATGAGCAGTTCTTC.

The CDR3 loop reads CASSLGPPGYGYTF. Written as DNA, the CDR3 is TGTGCCAGCAGCTTGGGTCCCCCTGGGTATGGCTACACCTTC. V gene TRBV5-4 combines with J gene TRBJ1-2; no clear D. In germline, CDR1 is SGHNT, CDR2 YYREEE (reference sequence). V was cut by 0 bases and J by 5 bases, with 11 bases left in between. This CDR3 spans 14 amino acids.

Only one count was recorded for this clone. This chain uses TRBV6-6 with TRBJ2-5, with D possibly being TRBD1 (5 bases). The V end lost 4 bases, the J end lost 0 bases, and 15 bases lay between the germline ends. CDR1 is MNHNY, CDR2 SVGAGI, per germline (reference sequence). The CDR3 has 16 amino acids. The CDR3: CASSSTYAGNQETQYF. The CDR3 DNA reads TGTGCCAGCAGTTCCACCTATGCAGGGAACCAAGAGACCCAGTACTTC.

This sequence joins TRBV19 and TRBJ1-2; no clear D. The CDR3 extends over 14 amino acids. Germline lookup yields CDR1 LNHDA and CDR2 SQIVND (reference sequence). The germline V and J ends were trimmed by 7 bases and 4 bases, with 16 bases remaining between them. The CDR3 region has the DNA TGTGCCAGTACCACGAACGGACGGAGCTATGGCTACACCTTC. Translation: CASTTNGRSYGYTF.

A word on this clone: This CDR3 is also generated by other DNA sequences in the sample. The gene calls are TRBV7-9 and TRBJ2-3, with 9 nucleotides matching TRBD2. Germline V gene lookup returns CDR1 SEHNR and CDR2 FQNEAQ (reference sequence). With V trimmed by 1 base and J by 6 bases, 5 bases remained unmatched. The CDR3 is 15 residues long. The CDR3 nucleotides are TGTGCCAGCAGCTTAGGTCCAAGCGGGAGGGATACGCAGTATTTT. It is translated as CASSLGPSGRDTQYF.

About this clone itself: The sample contains more than one DNA sequence encoding this CDR3. V usage is TRBV27 and J usage is TRBJ2-1; possibly TRBD2 for D (6 bases). The CDR3 consists of 15 residues. The V gene's germline CDR1 is MNHEY and CDR2 SMNVEV (reference sequence). V gave up 5 bases and J gave up 0 bases, with 11 bases separating them. The CDR3 DNA follows: TGTGCCAGCAGTCCGGGGACTTCCTCCTACAATGAGCAGTTCTTC. This gives the protein CASSPGTSSYNEQFF.

The rearrangement joins TRBV19 to TRBJ1-2; D is unresolved. The V and J ends lost 0 bases and 3 bases respectively, with 8 bases between them. This CDR3 has 14 amino acids. Germline lookup yields CDR1 LNHDA and CDR2 SQIVND (reference sequence). The CDR3 region has the DNA TGTGCCAGTAGTATAGATGGGGAGCACTATGGCTACACCTTC. It codes for CASSIDGEHYGYTF.

CDR3 sequence reads: CASSLQQDTQYF. DNA of the CDR3: TGTGCCAGCAGCTTGCAACAGGATACGCAGTATTTT. The chain couples TRBV5-6 to TRBJ2-3; D is ambiguous. The V gene's germline CDR1 is SGHDT and CDR2 YYEEEE. Trimming took off 1 base at V and 6 bases at J, with 6 bases between the two ends. This CDR3 spans 12 amino acids.

The genes are TRBV7-3 and TRBJ1-2; D perhaps matches TRBD1 (5 bases). With 4 bases removed from V and 3 bases from J, the gap between germline ends came to 15 bases. Germline V gives CDR1 SGHTA, CDR2 FQGTGA. This CDR3 contains 15 residues. The DNA for the CDR3 is TGTGCCAGCAGCTCCACGGGACCACGGGACTATGGCTACACCTTC. Protein product: CASSSTGPRDYGYTF.

The V call is TRBV7-2, the J call TRBJ2-7; D is perhaps TRBD2 (10 bases). Germline loops: CDR1 SGHTA, CDR2 FQGNSA. The CDR3 loop spans 18 amino acids. V was trimmed by 5 bases and J by 3 bases, leaving 26 bases between them. CDR3 coding DNA: TGTGCCAGCAGCCGGGACAGGGCTGCTAGCGGGGGTGGCTACGAGCAGTACTTC. Protein: CASSRDRAASGGGYEQYF.

The chain employs TRBV28 and TRBJ1-5, with D perhaps TRBD1 (5 bases). There are 15 residues in the CDR3. Between the trimmed V and J ends, which lost 6 bases and 0 bases, there was a span of 12 bases. Germline V gene sequence: CDR1 MDHEN, CDR2 SYDVKM. CDR3 protein: CASSGRQSSNQPQHF. In nucleotides, the CDR3 is TGTGCCAGCAGCGGGAGACAGTCTAGCAATCAGCCCCAGCATTTT.

The chain couples TRBV9 to TRBJ1-2, with 7 bases matching TRBD1. Germline V CDR1 and CDR2: SGDLS, YYNGEE. J was trimmed by 7 bases and V by 4 bases; bases with no gene match: 13. The CDR3 is 15 residues long. The CDR3, as DNA: TGTGCCAGCAGCTTTCAGCCCGGGGACAGATTTGGCTACACCTTC. Amino acids: CASSFQPGDRFGYTF.

This clone has only one observation. The gene calls are TRBV10-1 and TRBJ2-7; 11 nucleotides match TRBD2. The CDR3 totals 19 residues. Germline trimming cut 7 bases from V and 2 bases from J; bases unmatched to any gene: 19. Germline V gene lookup returns CDR1 WNHNN and CDR2 SYGVQD (reference sequence). CDR3 nucleotides: TGCGCCAGCAACGAGGGTTTCCATGGACTAGCGGGCGTAACCTACGAGCAGTACTTC. Its protein is CASNEGFHGLAGVTYEQYF.

The table lists this clone with a few counts. The same CDR3 can be traced to other DNA sequences in this sample. V and J are TRBV5-1 and TRBJ2-7, with 11 bases identical to TRBD1. The CDR3 covers 14 residues. Germline V gives CDR1 SGHRS, CDR2 YFSETQ. V trimming: 4 bases; J trimming: 2 bases; junction bases outside the gene matches: 2. The DNA for the CDR3 is TGCGCCAGCAGCCCGGGACAGGGGGCCTACGAGCAGTACTTC. It specifies CASSPGQGAYEQYF.

The chain employs TRBV5-1 and TRBJ2-1; possible D gene TRBD2, 5 bases. The CDR3 spans 15 residues. Deletions cut 0 bases from V and 0 bases from J, with 7 bases between. Germline CDR1 reads SGHRS; CDR2 reads YFSETQ. The CDR3 DNA is TGCGCCAGCAGCTTGGTACGGGACTCCTACAATGAGCAGTTCTTC. Protein sequence: CASSLVRDSYNEQFF.

The chain combines TRBV28 with TRBJ2-5, with TRBD1 matching over 7 bases. Gene TRBJ2-7 matches the end of the DNA better, so the J call may be wrong. CDR3 size: 13 residues. From germline, CDR1 is MDHEN and CDR2 SYDVKM. CDR3 sequence (DNA): TGTGCCAGCGAAGGGACAGACAGTTACGAGCAGTACTTC. It yields the protein CASEGTDSYEQYF.

The chain carries TRBV4-3 and TRBJ2-7; possible D gene TRBD2, 6 bases. Germline assignment: CDR1 LGHNA and CDR2 YSLEER. Trimming removed 4 bases at V and 0 bases at J, with 10 bases between. This CDR3 contains 14 residues. CDR3 amino acids: CASSPRDFSYEQYF. The DNA for the CDR3 is TGCGCCAGCAGCCCTCGGGACTTCTCCTACGAGCAGTACTTC.

The chain has TRBV11-2 and TRBJ2-1, with TRBD2 identical over 14 bases. The germline CDR1 and CDR2 sequences are SGHAT and FQNNGV. V lost 5 bases, J lost 14 bases, and 8 bases stayed unmatched. The CDR3 spans 14 residues. Here the CDR3 DNA reads TGTGCCAGCAGCACTCCGGGACTAGCGGGAGAAAAGTTCTTC. This sequence encodes CASSTPGLAGEKFF.

J is TRBJ1-6 and V is TRBV5-4; TRBD1 might be the D (5 bases). V was cut by 4 bases and J by 7 bases, with 9 bases left in between. From germline, CDR1 is SGHNT and CDR2 YYREEE (reference sequence). The CDR3 has 13 amino acids. CDR3 DNA sequence: TGTGCCAGCAGCACCGAGGGGAATTCACCCCTCCACTTT. Amino acid sequence: CASSTEGNSPLHF.

The chain joins TRBV27 to TRBJ1-2, with 9 bases lining up with TRBD1. The V and J ends lost 5 bases and 2 bases, in that order; junction bases with no gene match: 3. CDR1 and CDR2 from the germline V gene are MNHEY and SMNVEV (reference sequence). The CDR3 spans 14 residues. The DNA for the CDR3 is TGTGCCAGCAGTGGGGGGACAGGGAACTATGGCTACACCTTC. Its translation is CASSGGTGNYGYTF.

V usage is TRBV7-9 and J usage is TRBJ2-1; 8 nucleotides align to TRBD2. CDR3 length: 18 amino acids. The trim removed 1 base at V and 5 bases at J, leaving 13 bases unmatched. CDR1 and CDR2 from the germline V gene are SEHNR and FQNEAQ (reference sequence). DNA for the CDR3: TGTGCCAGCAGCTTAGGCCCTCTCGTAGCGGGGAAGAACAATGAGCAGTTCTTC. Protein product: CASSLGPLVAGKNNEQFF.

The V call is TRBV19, the J call TRBJ1-5; TRBD1 matches at 10 bases. The CDR3 is 16 amino acids. The V segment lost 9 bases and the J segment 7 bases; nucleotides outside the gene matches: 15. Germline V gene data show CDR1 as LNHDA and CDR2 as SQIVND (reference sequence). CDR3 sequence reads: CASRPDRGADRQPQHF. In DNA, the CDR3 is TGTGCCAGCCGACCGGACAGGGGGGCGGACCGCCAGCCCCAGCATTTT.

The chain is built from TRBV7-8 and TRBJ1-1, with D unresolved. The CDR3 covers 15 residues. CDR1 and CDR2 from the germline V gene are SGHVS and FQNEAQ. V dropped 1 base and J dropped 0 bases, with 9 bases sitting between them. The CDR3: CASSLGWQLNTEAFF. The CDR3 DNA reads as TGTGCCAGCAGCTTAGGGTGGCAGTTGAACACTGAAGCTTTCTTT.

The rearrangement links TRBV27 to TRBJ2-3; no clear D gene. This CDR3 contains 12 residues. Trimming left V 10 bases short and J 2 bases short, with 10 bases between. In germline, CDR1 is MNHEY, CDR2 SMNVEV (reference sequence). The CDR3 reads CATHGFTDTQYF. CDR3 in DNA: TGTGCCACCCACGGGTTCACAGATACGCAGTATTTT.

This sequence joins TRBV29-1 and TRBJ1-2; 9 nucleotides agree with TRBD1. The CDR3 is 14 amino acids. Trimming at V came to 4 bases and at J to 4 bases, leaving 7 bases not matched to a gene. CDR1 is SQVTM and CDR2 is ANQGSEA in the germline V gene. The CDR3 loop reads CSVGTGVVIYGYTF. The CDR3 region has the DNA TGCAGCGTTGGGACAGGGGTGGTGATCTATGGCTACACCTTC.

In regard to this clone: The sample has other DNA sequences that encode this CDR3 too. The chain couples TRBV28 to TRBJ2-7; D is ambiguous. V lost 1 base and J lost 0, with 7 bases in between. CDR1 and CDR2 (germline): MDHEN, SYDVKM. The CDR3 is 14 amino acids. For the CDR3, the DNA is TGTGCCAGCAGTTTATTGCGGAGCTCCTACGAGCAGTACTTC. Translated: CASSLLRSSYEQYF.